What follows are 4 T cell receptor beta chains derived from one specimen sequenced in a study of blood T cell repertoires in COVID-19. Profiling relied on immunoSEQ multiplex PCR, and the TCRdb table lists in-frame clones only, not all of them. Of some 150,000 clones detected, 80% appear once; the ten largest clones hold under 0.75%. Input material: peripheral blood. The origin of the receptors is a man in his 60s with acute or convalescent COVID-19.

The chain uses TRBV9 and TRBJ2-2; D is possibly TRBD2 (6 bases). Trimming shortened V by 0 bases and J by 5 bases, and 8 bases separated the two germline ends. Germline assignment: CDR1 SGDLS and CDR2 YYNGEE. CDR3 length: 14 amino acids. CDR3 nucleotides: TGTGCCAGCAGCGTAGATGGGGGGACCGGGGAGCTGTTTTTT. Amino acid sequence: CASSVDGGTGELFF.

The CDR3 DNA sequence: TGTGCCAGCAGCTTGGGACATATCACCGGGGAGCTGTTTTTT. As protein: CASSLGHITGELFF. The chain employs TRBV5-6 and TRBJ2-2; D call uncertain. Deletions cut 0 bases from V and 4 bases from J, with 7 bases between. This CDR3 has 14 residues. Germline assignment: CDR1 SGHDT and CDR2 YYEEEE.

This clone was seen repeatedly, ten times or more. CDR3 in DNA: TGTGCCAGCAGCTTGGATGGGACAGGGGGCGGGTACGAGCAGTACTTC. Translation: CASSLDGTGGGYEQYF. The rearrangement joins TRBV5-5 to TRBJ2-7; 12 bases are a match to TRBD1. From germline, CDR1 is SGHKS and CDR2 YYEKEE (reference sequence). This CDR3 is built from 16 residues. V was pared by 0 bases and J by 4 bases, with 5 bases of the junction left unmatched.

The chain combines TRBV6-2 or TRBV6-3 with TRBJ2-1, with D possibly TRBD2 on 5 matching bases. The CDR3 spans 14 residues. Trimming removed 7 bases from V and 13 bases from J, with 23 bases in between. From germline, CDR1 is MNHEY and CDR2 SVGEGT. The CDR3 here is CASTPPPPTRFQFF. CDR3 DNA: TGTGCCAGCACCCCACCACCCCCCACTAGATTTCAGTTCTTC.